The T cell receptor (beta chain) under discussion was sequenced for a study of blood T cell repertoires in COVID-19. Study context: COVID-19 samples collected from the United States, Italy and Spain covered acute and convalescent phases. T cells, B-cell-depleted T cells, or PBMCs provided the cDNA or gDNA that served as material.

This clone was detected a few times. One Seattle source followed patients from active infection through their disease course. Per the authors' pipeline: Researchers report that nucleated cell counts were estimated from reference gene primer amplification. Using immunoSEQ multiplex PCR, the repertoire was profiled, and TCRdb retains in-frame clones only, with some absent. V, J and clone size are taken as reported in that table, and D and trimming were inferred from the DNA itself. The repertoire includes 60,000 or so clones, around 83% of them detected once, and approximately 20% sits in the top ten. With 3 bases removed from V and 0 bases from J, the gap between germline ends came to 12 bases. CDR1 and CDR2 from the germline V gene are SGHVS and FQNEAQ. This CDR3 has 15 amino acids.

The chain is built from TRBV7-8 and TRBJ2-7; D is unclear. The sequencing sample was made of peripheral blood. This receptor was identified in a man aged 25 to 40 with COVID-19, enrolled during active disease. The CDR3 region is CASSFFSLSSYEQYF. Written as DNA, the CDR3 is TGTGCCAGCAGCTTTTTTTCTTTGAGCTCCTACGAGCAGTACTTC.